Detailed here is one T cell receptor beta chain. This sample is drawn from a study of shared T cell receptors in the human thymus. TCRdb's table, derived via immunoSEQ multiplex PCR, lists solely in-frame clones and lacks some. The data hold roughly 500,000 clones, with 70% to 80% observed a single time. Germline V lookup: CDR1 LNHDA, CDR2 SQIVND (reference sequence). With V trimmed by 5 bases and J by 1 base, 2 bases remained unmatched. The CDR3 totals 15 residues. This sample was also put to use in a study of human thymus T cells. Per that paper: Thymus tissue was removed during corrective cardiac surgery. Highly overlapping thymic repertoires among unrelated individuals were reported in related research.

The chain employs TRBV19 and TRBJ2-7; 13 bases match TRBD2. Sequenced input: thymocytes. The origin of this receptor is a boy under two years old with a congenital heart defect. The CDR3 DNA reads TGTGCCAGTAGTCCGGGACTAGCGGGGTCCTACGAGCAGTACTTC. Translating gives CASSPGLAGSYEQYF.